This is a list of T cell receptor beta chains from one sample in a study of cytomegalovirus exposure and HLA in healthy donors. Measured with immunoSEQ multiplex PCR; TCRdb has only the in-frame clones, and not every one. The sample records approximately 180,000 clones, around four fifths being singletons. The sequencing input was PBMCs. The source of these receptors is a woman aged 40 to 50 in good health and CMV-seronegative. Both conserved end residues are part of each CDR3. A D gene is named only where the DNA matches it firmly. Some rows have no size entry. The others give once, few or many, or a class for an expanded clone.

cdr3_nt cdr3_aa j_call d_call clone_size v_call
TGTGCCAGTAGTACAGCATCGGGATGGGGAGGGAGTCAGCCCCAGCATTTT CASSTASGWGGSQPQHF TRBJ1-5 - - TRBV19
TGTGCCAGTAGTATAAGGGCCCAAAGGGGGACGGTTACCAGGAACACTGAAGCTTTCTTT CASSIRAQRGTVTRNTEAFF TRBJ1-1 - - TRBV19
TGCGCCAGCAGTCAATCCCCCCTAGCGGGATACACAGATACGCAGTATTTT CASSQSPLAGYTDTQYF TRBJ2-3 TRBD2 - TRBV23-1
TGCGCCAGCAGCCCCTCCTGGGGCGCCGCACCCGGGGAGCTGTTTTTT CASSPSWGAAPGELFF TRBJ2-2 - - TRBV4-3
TGTGCCAGCAGGTACGGGACTAGCGAGCAGTACTTC CASRYGTSEQYF TRBJ2-7 TRBD2 - TRBV5-4
TGTGCCAGCGGGAAGATCGGGGGGCACGTTGGCTACACCTTC CASGKIGGHVGYTF TRBJ1-2 - - TRBV9
TGTGCCAGCAGCTTGACGGGACAGACTAATCAGCCCCAGCATTTT CASSLTGQTNQPQHF TRBJ1-5 TRBD1 - TRBV5-5
TGTGCCAGCAGCCAACTATCTAGCGGGACTTTAATCAATGAGCAGTTCTTC CASSQLSSGTLINEQFF TRBJ2-1 TRBD2 once TRBV4-2
TGTGCCAGCAGCCGAACCCTAGCGGATTGGGGGGATACGCAGTATTTT CASSRTLADWGDTQYF TRBJ2-3 TRBD2 - TRBV5-5
TGTGCCAGCAGCCTAGACAGGGTAACTAATGAAAAACTGTTTTTT CASSLDRVTNEKLFF TRBJ1-4 TRBD1 - TRBV11-2
TGTGCCAGCAGTCCTCGACAGGTGGGAGGCTACACCTTC CASSPRQVGGYTF TRBJ1-2 - - TRBV6-5
TGCGCCAGCAGCCAACCGGCAGGGGGCACCATTGGCTACACCTTC CASSQPAGGTIGYTF TRBJ1-2 TRBD1 - TRBV4-3
TGTGCCAGCAGCCTGGTTGGGGCGGGAGTCCCCGGGGAGCTGTTTTTT CASSLVGAGVPGELFF TRBJ2-2 TRBD2 few TRBV5-4
TGTGCCAGCTTCCAGGGATCCTATGGCTACACCTTC CASFQGSYGYTF TRBJ1-2 - - TRBV2